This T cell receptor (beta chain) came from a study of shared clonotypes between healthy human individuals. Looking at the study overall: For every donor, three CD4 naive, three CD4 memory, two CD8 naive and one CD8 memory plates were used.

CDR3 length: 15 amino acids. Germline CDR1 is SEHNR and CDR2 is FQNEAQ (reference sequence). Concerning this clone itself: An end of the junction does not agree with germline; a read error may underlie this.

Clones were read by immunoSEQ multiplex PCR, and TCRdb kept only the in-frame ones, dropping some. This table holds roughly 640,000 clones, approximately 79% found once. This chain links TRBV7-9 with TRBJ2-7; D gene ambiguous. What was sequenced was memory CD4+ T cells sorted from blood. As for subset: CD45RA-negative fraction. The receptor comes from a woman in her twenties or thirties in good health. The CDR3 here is CASSLAAGSSHEQYF. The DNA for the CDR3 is TGTGCCAGCAGCTTGGCAGCAGGTTCCTCCCACGAGCAGTACTTC.